Each of the 17 T cell receptor beta chains below was sequenced from the same sample in a study of cytomegalovirus exposure and HLA in healthy donors. PCR employed 60 Vbeta and 13 Jbeta primers. Profiling relied on immunoSEQ multiplex PCR, and the TCRdb table lists in-frame clones only, not all of them. This sample has 90,000 to 150,000 clones, with roughly 76% found just once. The sample was PBMCs. Receptor source: a woman in her 40s in good health and CMV-seropositive.

The rearrangement uses TRBV7-2 and TRBJ1-5; D not certain. The length of the CDR3 is 17 residues. The V and J ends lost 5 bases and 6 bases respectively, with 23 bases between them. Per germline, CDR1 SGHTA and CDR2 FQGNSA. Written as DNA, the CDR3 is TGTGCCAGCAGCCTAGTAGGCCCGGGGAGGGCGGGTCAGCCCCAGCATTTT. It is translated as CASSLVGPGRAGQPQHF.

The chain uses TRBV19 and TRBJ1-1; TRBD1 matches 7 bases. The CDR3 length is 14 residues. Germline V gene lookup returns CDR1 LNHDA and CDR2 SQIVND (reference sequence). V gave up 5 bases and J gave up 0 bases; unmatched junction bases: 3. Here the CDR3 DNA reads TGTGCCAGTAGTTACGACAGGGTGAACACTGAAGCTTTCTTT. Protein: CASSYDRVNTEAFF. Filled out from reference TRBV19 and TRBJ1-1, the complete variable domain reads DGGITQSPKYLFRKEGQNVTLSCEQNLNHDAMYWYRQDPGQGLRLIYYSQIVNDFQKGDIAEGYSVSREKKESFPLTVTSAQKNPTAFYLCASSYDRVNTEAFFGQGTRLTVV.

V and J are TRBV5-6 and TRBJ2-1; 10 nucleotides agree with TRBD2. V was pared by 6 bases and J by 2 bases, with 5 bases of the junction left unmatched. This CDR3 contains 15 residues. Looked up from germline, CDR1 is SGHDT and CDR2 is YYEEEE. As DNA, the CDR3 is TGTGCCAGCAACCTAGCGGGGGTCCCCTACAATGAGCAGTTCTTC. Translating gives CASNLAGVPYNEQFF.

The chain links TRBV10-3 to TRBJ2-1, with 7 nucleotides matching TRBD2. Losses at the gene ends were 8 bases for V and 5 bases for J; bases not matched to a gene: 9. From germline, CDR1 is ENHRY and CDR2 SYGVKD. The CDR3 has 14 residues. CDR3 sequence (DNA): TGTGCCATCGGGGGGGTTGGTATCCACAATGAGCAGTTCTTC. Protein sequence: CAIGGVGIHNEQFF.

The V call is TRBV10-3, the J call TRBJ1-5; tentatively, D is TRBD1 (6 bases). The V gene lost 10 bases and the J gene lost 0 bases, with 16 bases spanning the gap. Germline V gives CDR1 ENHRY, CDR2 SYGVKD. The CDR3 is made up of 15 amino acids. The CDR3 nucleotides read TGTGCCACCACGAAGGGGGTTAATAGCAATCAGCCCCAGCATTTT. Its protein product is CATTKGVNSNQPQHF.

This clone was seen a few times. V usage is TRBV7-8 and J usage is TRBJ1-5, with TRBD1 as a possible D gene (6 bases). Germline CDR1 reads SGHVS; CDR2 reads FQNEAQ. V dropped 5 bases and J dropped 7 bases, with 18 bases sitting between them. The CDR3 is 15 amino acids. The CDR3 spells CASSPRGGLGQPQHF. In DNA, the CDR3 is TGTGCCAGCAGCCCTAGGGGGGGGCTGGGACAGCCCCAGCATTTT.

CDR3 region: CASSILQGATDTQYF. CDR3 DNA: TGTGCCAGTAGTATCCTACAGGGGGCCACAGATACGCAGTATTTT. The rearrangement joins TRBV19 to TRBJ2-3, with 9 bases that match TRBD1. Germline values: CDR1 LNHDA, CDR2 SQIVND (reference sequence). After removal of 3 bases from V and 2 bases from J, the junction contained 3 bases not matched to a gene. The CDR3 spans 15 residues.

The chain has TRBV7-9 and TRBJ1-2; D unresolved. Germline CDR1 and CDR2: SEHNR and FQNEAQ (reference sequence). The CDR3 runs 12 residues. Trimming cost V 4 bases and J 5 bases, with 8 bases left between them. CDR3 residues: CASSYSEYGYTF. CDR3 DNA: TGTGCCAGCAGCTATTCCGAGTATGGCTACACCTTC.

J is TRBJ2-1 and V is TRBV19; TRBD1 matches 11 bases. V trimming: 6 bases; J trimming: 7 bases; junction bases outside the gene matches: 5. This CDR3 contains 14 residues. Germline lookup yields CDR1 LNHDA and CDR2 SQIVND (reference sequence). In nucleotides, the CDR3 is TGTGCCAGTAGAGGACAGGGGGCGGGGAATGAGCAGTTCTTC. Translated: CASRGQGAGNEQFF.

The chain joins TRBV7-9 to TRBJ2-2; no reliable D call. The CDR3 loop spans 14 amino acids. Per the germline V gene, CDR1 is SEHNR and CDR2 is FQNEAQ (reference sequence). V was trimmed by 1 base and J by 1 base, leaving 4 bases between them. CDR3 nucleotides: TGTGCCAGCAGCTTAGATCTGAACACCGGGGAGCTGTTTTTT. Amino acid sequence: CASSLDLNTGELFF.

This sequence joins TRBV5-5 and TRBJ1-1; D unresolved. The germline V gene has CDR1 SGHKS and CDR2 YYEKEE (reference sequence). This CDR3 region has 15 residues. V lost 4 bases, J lost 1 base, and 14 bases lay in between. DNA for the CDR3: TGTGCCAGCAGCATGGCACCGGGAGGGAACACTGAAGCTTTCTTT. Residues: CASSMAPGGNTEAFF.

V and J are TRBV10-1 and TRBJ2-1; the match to TRBD1 covers 9 bases. There are 18 residues in the CDR3. V gave up 6 bases and J gave up 0 bases; unmatched junction bases: 12. Looked up from germline, CDR1 is WNHNN and CDR2 is SYGVQD (reference sequence). CDR3 bases: TGCGCCAGCAGCGCAAGTCAAGACAGGGGGGGCTCCTACAATGAGCAGTTCTTC. Amino acids: CASSASQDRGGSYNEQFF.

The genes are TRBV10-3 and TRBJ1-2, with D perhaps matching TRBD1 (5 bases). Germline V CDR1 and CDR2: ENHRY, SYGVKD. Trimming cost V 4 bases and J 2 bases, with 14 bases left between them. This CDR3 has 15 residues. CDR3 coding DNA: TGTGCCATCAGTGTAGACCAGGGTTTCAACTATGGCTACACCTTC. As protein: CAISVDQGFNYGYTF.

V usage is TRBV19 and J usage is TRBJ1-1; 7 positions agree with TRBD1. Germline V gives CDR1 LNHDA, CDR2 SQIVND (reference sequence). This CDR3 spans 15 amino acids. The V and J ends lost 4 bases and 0 bases, in that order; junction bases with no gene match: 5. This CDR3 is CASSTGQTLNTEAFF. The CDR3 nucleotides are TGTGCCAGTAGTACGGGACAGACCTTGAACACTGAAGCTTTCTTT.

The chain links TRBV30 to TRBJ1-4, with a weak D call TRBD1 (6 bases). V dropped 1 base and J dropped 7 bases, with 13 bases sitting between them. The CDR3 covers 14 residues. Germline values: CDR1 GTSNPN, CDR2 SVGIG (reference sequence). The CDR3 here is CAWSALRGGEKLFF. CDR3 nucleotides: TGTGCCTGGAGTGCCCTCAGGGGCGGTGAAAAACTGTTTTTT.

The genes are TRBV19 and TRBJ2-4; 7 positions agree with TRBD1. The V and J ends lost 4 bases and 1 base, in that order; junction bases with no gene match: 10. The length of the CDR3 is 17 residues. The germline V gene has CDR1 LNHDA and CDR2 SQIVND (reference sequence). The DNA for the CDR3 is TGTGCCAGTAGTAGATCCCAGGGGGTCTGGGCCAAAAACATTCAGTACTTC. It encodes CASSRSQGVWAKNIQYF.

This chain connects TRBV7-9 to TRBJ2-7; perhaps TRBD1 as D (5 bases). This CDR3 has 15 amino acids. The germline V and J ends were trimmed by 4 bases and 0 bases, with 13 bases remaining between them. The germline gives CDR1 SEHNR, CDR2 FQNEAQ (reference sequence). The CDR3 loop is CASSWGLDTSYEQYF. CDR3 in DNA: TGTGCCAGCAGCTGGGGATTGGACACCTCCTACGAGCAGTACTTC.